The 13 T cell receptor beta chains in this list originate from one sample, sequenced in a study of T cell responses to AZD1222 COVID-19 vaccine. Clones were read by immunoSEQ multiplex PCR, and TCRdb kept only the in-frame ones, dropping some. The sample shows approximately 50,000 clones, over 75% of them seen only once. Source: peripheral blood, taken on day 0 of AZD1222 vaccination. The source is an adult in good health.

CDR3 in DNA: TGTGCCAGCAGTGAATTTAGTAGCGGGAGTCGGGGCTCCTACAATGAGCAGTTCTTC. It yields the protein CASSEFSSGSRGSYNEQFF. The chain combines TRBV6-1 with TRBJ2-1; 9 bases line up with TRBD2. The CDR3 covers 19 residues. CDR1 and CDR2 from the germline V gene are MNHNS and SASEGT. V was pared by 2 bases and J by 0 bases, with 11 bases of the junction left unmatched.

The chain has TRBV7-6 and TRBJ2-1; D is possibly TRBD2 (5 bases). Germline-derived CDR1 and CDR2 are SGHVS and FNYEAQ. The V and J ends lost 5 bases and 6 bases respectively, with 20 bases between them. The CDR3 contains 16 residues. This CDR3 is CASSRWAGRATNEQFF. The CDR3 bases are TGTGCCAGCAGCCGGTGGGCGGGTCGGGCTACCAATGAGCAGTTCTTC.

This clone was counted only a few times. The chain combines TRBV24-1 with TRBJ1-4; no definite D call. The germline V gene encodes CDR1 KGHDR and CDR2 SFDVKD. V shed 9 bases and J shed 3 bases, with 10 bases lying between them. The CDR3 sequence is 13 residues long. This CDR3 reads CATRAGANEKLFF. DNA of the CDR3: TGTGCCACCCGTGCAGGCGCTAATGAAAAACTGTTTTTT.

V and J are TRBV7-3 and TRBJ2-5; weak D call: TRBD1 (6 bases). The CDR3 is made up of 13 amino acids. The V gene's germline CDR1 is SGHTA and CDR2 FQGTGA. V was trimmed by 0 bases and J by 4 bases, leaving 6 bases between them. CDR3 bases: TGTGCCAGCAGCTTAACAGGGGGAGAGACCCAGTACTTC. Translation: CASSLTGGETQYF.

The chain has TRBV19 and TRBJ1-5; no clear D gene. This CDR3 spans 15 amino acids. Trimming cost V 3 bases and J 2 bases, with 11 bases left between them. In germline, CDR1 is LNHDA, CDR2 SQIVND (reference sequence). CDR3 DNA: TGTGCCAGTAGTATCGGGGAGTTGGGCAATCAGCCCCAGCATTTT. Its protein is CASSIGELGNQPQHF.

This chain uses TRBV9 with TRBJ2-7; 7 bases are a match to TRBD2. This CDR3 is built from 15 residues. CDR1 is SGDLS, CDR2 YYNGEE, per germline. The trim removed 4 bases at V and 4 bases at J, leaving 11 bases unmatched. The CDR3 is CASSLGASGNYEQYF. CDR3 nucleotide sequence: TGTGCCAGCAGCCTTGGGGCTAGCGGCAATTACGAGCAGTACTTC.

This chain links TRBV5-4 with TRBJ1-4, with 8 bases lining up with TRBD1. The junction had 2 bases not matched to a gene; V was cut back by 2 bases and J by 5 bases. Germline CDR1 SGHNT, CDR2 YYREEE (reference sequence). CDR3 length: 14 amino acids. The CDR3 DNA reads as TGTGCCAGCAGCTTCGACAGGGGAAATGAAAAACTGTTTTTT. The encoded protein is CASSFDRGNEKLFF.

The V gene is TRBV3-1 (or the pseudogene TRBV3-2), the J gene TRBJ2-1; 7 positions agree with TRBD2. V trimming: 1 base; J trimming: 8 bases; junction bases outside the gene matches: 5. This CDR3 is built from 14 residues. Germline values: CDR1 LGHDT, CDR2 YNNKEL (reference sequence). CDR3 residues: CASSQVWTSHEQFF. DNA of the CDR3: TGTGCCAGCAGCCAAGTGTGGACTAGTCATGAGCAGTTCTTC.

The rearrangement uses TRBV2 and TRBJ1-1, with 7 nucleotides matching TRBD1. The CDR3 runs 13 residues. The V gene end was trimmed by 4 bases and the J gene end by 4 bases; junction bases not matched to a gene: 3. Germline V gene lookup returns CDR1 SNHLY and CDR2 FYNNEI. The CDR3 coding sequence is TGTGCCAGCAGTGGGCAGGGGGGCACTGAAGCTTTCTTT. This sequence encodes CASSGQGGTEAFF.

The genes are TRBV9 and TRBJ1-6; D is undetermined. The CDR3 is made up of 13 amino acids. Germline V gene data show CDR1 as SGDLS and CDR2 as YYNGEE. V dropped 1 base and J dropped 9 bases, with 8 bases sitting between them. CDR3 protein: CASSVSGPSPLHF. For the CDR3, the DNA is TGTGCCAGCAGCGTATCGGGCCCTTCACCCCTCCACTTT.

The rearrangement links TRBV9 to TRBJ2-7; 9 bases match TRBD2. The CDR3 is made up of 17 amino acids. The germline V gene encodes CDR1 SGDLS and CDR2 YYNGEE. The V segment lost 5 bases and the J segment 6 bases; nucleotides outside the gene matches: 18. The CDR3 DNA is TGTGCCAGCAGTCCTACATCCGGAGCTAGCGGGAACCCCGAGCAGTACTTC. Translation: CASSPTSGASGNPEQYF.

This chain uses TRBV7-8 with TRBJ1-5; unclear D gene. Trimming left V 1 base short and J 6 bases short, with 7 bases between. This CDR3 has 13 amino acids. Germline CDR1 SGHVS, CDR2 FQNEAQ. The CDR3 DNA follows: TGTGCCAGCAGCTTAGGAGGGTCTCAGCCCCAGCATTTT. It translates to CASSLGGSQPQHF.

Note on this clone: Other DNA sequences in this sample translate to the same CDR3. This sequence joins TRBV3-1 (or the pseudogene TRBV3-2) and TRBJ1-3; tentatively, D is TRBD1 (5 bases). The CDR3 totals 15 residues. Trimming removed 0 bases from V and 0 bases from J, with 6 bases in between. The V gene's germline CDR1 is LGHDT and CDR2 YNNKEL (reference sequence). The CDR3 is CASSQEGHSGNTIYF. Written as DNA, the CDR3 is TGTGCCAGCAGCCAAGAAGGACACTCTGGAAACACCATATATTTT.